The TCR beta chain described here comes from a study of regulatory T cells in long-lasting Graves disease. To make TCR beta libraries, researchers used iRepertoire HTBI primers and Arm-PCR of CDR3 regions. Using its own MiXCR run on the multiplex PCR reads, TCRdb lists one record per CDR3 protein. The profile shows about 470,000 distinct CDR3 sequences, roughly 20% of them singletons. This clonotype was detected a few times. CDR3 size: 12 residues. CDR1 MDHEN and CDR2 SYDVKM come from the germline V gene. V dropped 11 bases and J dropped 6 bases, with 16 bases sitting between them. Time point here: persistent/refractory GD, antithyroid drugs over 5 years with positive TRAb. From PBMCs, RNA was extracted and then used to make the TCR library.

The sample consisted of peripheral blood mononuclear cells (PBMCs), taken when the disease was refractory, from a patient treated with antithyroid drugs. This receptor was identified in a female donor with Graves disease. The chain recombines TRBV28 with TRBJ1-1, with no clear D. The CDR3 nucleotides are TGTGCCGCTTGGAAGCGAGGCGCTGAAGCTTTCTTT. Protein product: CAAWKRGAEAFF.